This TCR beta chain stems from a study of STAT5B mutations in CD4+ large granular lymphocyte leukemia. Data came from immunoSEQ multiplex PCR; TCRdb stores just in-frame clones and leaves some out. The sample has about 40,000 clones, roughly four fifths seen once. Germline CDR1 MNHEY, CDR2 SMNVEV (reference sequence). V was pared by 5 bases and J by 4 bases, with 23 bases between. The CDR3 is 17 amino acids. This TCR derives from a human donor in good health. The sample taken for sequencing was CD4+ T cells from blood buffy coats. The chain links TRBV27 to TRBJ1-1, with a possible D match to TRBD1 (5 bases). CDR3 loop: CASSGPGPGPRGTEAFF. As DNA, the CDR3 is TGTGCCAGCAGTGGACCGGGCCCGGGGCCTAGGGGCACTGAAGCTTTCTTT.